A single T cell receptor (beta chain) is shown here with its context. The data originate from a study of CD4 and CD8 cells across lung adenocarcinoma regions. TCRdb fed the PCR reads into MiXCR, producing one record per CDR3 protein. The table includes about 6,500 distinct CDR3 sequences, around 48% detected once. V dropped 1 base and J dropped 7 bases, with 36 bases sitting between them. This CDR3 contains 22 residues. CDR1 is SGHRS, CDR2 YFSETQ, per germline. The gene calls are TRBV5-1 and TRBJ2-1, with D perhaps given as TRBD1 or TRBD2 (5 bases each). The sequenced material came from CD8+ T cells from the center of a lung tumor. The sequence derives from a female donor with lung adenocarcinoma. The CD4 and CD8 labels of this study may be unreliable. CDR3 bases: TGCGCCAGCAGCTTGCGAACAGCCGGGGCCGACCATATCACGCCCAGGAGAAATGAGCAGTTCTTC. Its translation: CASSLRTAGADHITPRRNEQFF.